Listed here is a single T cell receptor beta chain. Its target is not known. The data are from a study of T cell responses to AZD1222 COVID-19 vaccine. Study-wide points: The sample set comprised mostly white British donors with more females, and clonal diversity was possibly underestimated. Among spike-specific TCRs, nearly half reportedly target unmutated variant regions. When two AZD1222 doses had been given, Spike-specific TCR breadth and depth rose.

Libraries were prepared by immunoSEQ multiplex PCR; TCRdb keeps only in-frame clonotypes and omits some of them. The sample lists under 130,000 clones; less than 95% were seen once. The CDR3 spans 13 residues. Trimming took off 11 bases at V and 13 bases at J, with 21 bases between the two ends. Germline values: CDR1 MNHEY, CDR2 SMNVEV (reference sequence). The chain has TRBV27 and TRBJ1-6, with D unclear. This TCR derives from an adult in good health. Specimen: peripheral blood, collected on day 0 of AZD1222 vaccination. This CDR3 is CAFSPQPQYPLHF. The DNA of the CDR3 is TGTGCCTTTTCCCCCCAGCCCCAGTACCCCCTCCACTTT.